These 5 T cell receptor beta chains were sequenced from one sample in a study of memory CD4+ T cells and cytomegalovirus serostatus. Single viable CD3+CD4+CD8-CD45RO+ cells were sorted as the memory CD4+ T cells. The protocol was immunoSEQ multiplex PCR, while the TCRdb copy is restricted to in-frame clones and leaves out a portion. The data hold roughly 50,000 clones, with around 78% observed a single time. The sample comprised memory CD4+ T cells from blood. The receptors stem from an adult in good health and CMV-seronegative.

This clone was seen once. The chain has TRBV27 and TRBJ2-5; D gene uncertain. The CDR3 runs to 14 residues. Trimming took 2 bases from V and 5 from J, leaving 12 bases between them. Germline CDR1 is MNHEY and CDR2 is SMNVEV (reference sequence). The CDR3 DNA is TGTGCCAGCAGTTTAGGGTCCCCAATTGAGACCCAGTACTTC. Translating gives CASSLGSPIETQYF.

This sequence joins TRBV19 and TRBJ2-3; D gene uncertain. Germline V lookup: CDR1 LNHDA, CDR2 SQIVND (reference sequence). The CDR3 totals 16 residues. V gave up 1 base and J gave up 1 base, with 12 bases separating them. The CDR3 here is CASSIGGRHRTDTQYF. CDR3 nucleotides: TGTGCCAGTAGTATAGGGGGTCGACATCGCACAGATACGCAGTATTTT.

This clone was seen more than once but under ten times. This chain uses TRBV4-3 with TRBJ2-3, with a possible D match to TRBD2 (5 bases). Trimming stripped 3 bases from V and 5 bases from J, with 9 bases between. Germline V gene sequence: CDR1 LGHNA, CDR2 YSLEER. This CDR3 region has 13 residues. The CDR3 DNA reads TGCGCCAGCAGCCAGGACTGGGGAGATACGCAGTATTTT. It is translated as CASSQDWGDTQYF.

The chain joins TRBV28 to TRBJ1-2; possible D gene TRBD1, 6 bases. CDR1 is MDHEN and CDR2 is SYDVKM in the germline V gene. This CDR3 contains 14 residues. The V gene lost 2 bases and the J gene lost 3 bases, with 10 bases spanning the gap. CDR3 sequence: CASSLPGQHYGYTF. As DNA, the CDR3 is TGTGCCAGCAGTTTACCCGGACAGCACTATGGCTACACCTTC.

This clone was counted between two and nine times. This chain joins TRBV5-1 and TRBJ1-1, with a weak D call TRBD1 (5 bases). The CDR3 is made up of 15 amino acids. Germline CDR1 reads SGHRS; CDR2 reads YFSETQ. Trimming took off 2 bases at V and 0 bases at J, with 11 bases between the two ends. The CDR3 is CASSLDSSMNTEAFF. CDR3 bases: TGCGCCAGCAGCTTAGACAGCTCAATGAACACTGAAGCTTTCTTT.